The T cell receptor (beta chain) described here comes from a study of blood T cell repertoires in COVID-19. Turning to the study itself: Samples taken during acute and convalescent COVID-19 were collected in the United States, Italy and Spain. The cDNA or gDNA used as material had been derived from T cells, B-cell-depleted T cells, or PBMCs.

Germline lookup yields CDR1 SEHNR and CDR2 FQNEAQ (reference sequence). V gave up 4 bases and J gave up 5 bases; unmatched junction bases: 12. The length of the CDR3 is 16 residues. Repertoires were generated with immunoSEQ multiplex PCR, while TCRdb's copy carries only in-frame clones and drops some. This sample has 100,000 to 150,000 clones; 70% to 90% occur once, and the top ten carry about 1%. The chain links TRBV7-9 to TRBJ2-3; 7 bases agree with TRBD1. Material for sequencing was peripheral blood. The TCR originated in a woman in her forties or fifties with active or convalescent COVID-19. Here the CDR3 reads CASSSLGQEMGDTQYF. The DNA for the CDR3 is TGTGCCAGCAGCTCCCTCGGACAGGAGATGGGAGATACGCAGTATTTT. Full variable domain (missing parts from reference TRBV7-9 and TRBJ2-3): DTGVSQNPRHKITKRGQNVTFRCDPISEHNRLYWYRQTLGQGPEFLTYFQNEAQLEKSRLLSDRFSAERPKGSFSTLEIQRTEQGDSAMYLCASSSLGQEMGDTQYFGPGTRLTVL.